These 20 T cell receptor beta chains originate from one sample sequenced in a study of CD8+CD57+ T cells in acquired aplastic anemia. The template for TCR beta VDJ and CDR3 sequence profiling was genomic DNA. Using its own MiXCR run on the reads, TCRdb lists one record per CDR3 protein. The profile shows around 430,000 distinct CDR3 sequences, about a third of them singletons. Patients who underwent sequencing had shown CD8+CD57+ cell expansion by flow cytometry. Sequencing was performed on sorted CD4+, CD8+, or CD8+CD57+ T cells (not recorded which) from PBMCs. The receptors originated from a human donor with aplastic anemia.

The CDR3 reads CSALSGGTHEQFF. The CDR3 bases are TGCAGCGCCCTTAGCGGGGGTACCCATGAGCAGTTCTTC. This chain joins TRBV29-1 and TRBJ2-1; 9 bases fit TRBD2. Germline-derived CDR1 and CDR2 are SQVTM and ANQGSEA. The CDR3 runs to 13 residues. The V segment lost 7 bases and the J segment 8 bases; nucleotides outside the gene matches: 9.

This clonotype was seen repeatedly, ten times or more. The chain has TRBV20-1 and TRBJ2-7, with TRBD2 identical over 7 bases. The ends lost 4 bases at V and 7 bases at J; junction bases unmatched: 4. CDR1 is DFQATT and CDR2 is SNEGSKA in the germline V gene (reference sequence). This CDR3 comprises 11 residues. The DNA for the CDR3 is TGCAGTGCTACGGGAGGCCGTGAGCAGTACTTC. Translating it yields CSATGGREQYF.

This clonotype was detected ten times or more. The chain uses TRBV25-1 and TRBJ2-1; no definite D call. In germline, CDR1 is MGHDK, CDR2 SYGVNS. There are 13 residues in the CDR3. Trimming removed 3 bases at V and 4 bases at J, with 7 bases between. The DNA of the CDR3 is TGTGCCAGCAGTGACCAATTATACAATGAGCAGTTCTTC. Its protein product is CASSDQLYNEQFF.

This clonotype has only a few counts. This chain links TRBV7-8 with TRBJ2-3, with TRBD2 identical over 7 bases. Germline trimming cut 7 bases from V and 4 bases from J; bases unmatched to any gene: 8. The germline CDR1 and CDR2 sequences are SGHVS and FQNEAQ. The CDR3 spans 14 residues. The CDR3 sequence: CASTLGGGADTQYF. The CDR3 nucleotides are TGTGCCAGCACCCTTGGCGGGGGAGCAGATACGCAGTATTTT.

This clonotype has a count of ten or more. The chain joins TRBV5-1 to TRBJ1-2; a possible D gene is TRBD1 (5 bases). V lost 0 bases, J lost 1 base, and 7 bases lay in between. Germline V gives CDR1 SGHRS, CDR2 YFSETQ. This CDR3 spans 14 amino acids. The CDR3 region is CASSLDQGNYGYTF. CDR3 in DNA: TGCGCCAGCAGCTTGGATCAGGGTAACTATGGCTACACCTTC.

The CDR3 nucleotides are TGCAGTGCTAGTCCCGGGGCAGGGGGGGAGACCCAGTACTTC. This codes for CSASPGAGGETQYF. The chain couples TRBV20-1 to TRBJ2-5; D possibly corresponds to TRBD1 (7 bases). CDR1 and CDR2 (germline): DFQATT, SNEGSKA (reference sequence). The CDR3 contains 14 residues. V lost 3 bases and J 5 bases, leaving 16 bases between the germline ends.

The CDR3: CASGNSGGQETQYF. In nucleotides, the CDR3 is TGCGCCAGCGGGAACAGCGGGGGACAAGAGACCCAGTACTTC. The gene calls are TRBV10-2 and TRBJ2-5, with 8 bases aligning to TRBD2. From germline, CDR1 is WSHSY and CDR2 SAAADI. CDR3 length: 14 amino acids. V gave up 8 bases and J gave up 2 bases; unmatched junction bases: 7.

This sequence joins TRBV6-4 and TRBJ1-2; 10 bases line up with TRBD1. CDR3 length: 15 amino acids. CDR1 and CDR2 from the germline V gene are MRHNA and SNTAGT. J was trimmed by 5 bases and V by 2 bases; bases with no gene match: 5. The CDR3 DNA follows: TGTGCCAGCAGTGACCCTCGGGGACAGGGGTATGGCTACACCTTC. Residues: CASSDPRGQGYGYTF.

On this clonotype: A read error may produce the germline difference seen at one junction end. This chain connects TRBV27 to TRBJ1-2, with TRBD1 matching 9 bases. Germline CDR1 is MNHEY and CDR2 is SMNVEV (reference sequence). This CDR3 comprises 15 residues. The CDR3 region is CARSLWDRAPYGYTF. In nucleotides, the CDR3 is TGTGCCCGCAGTTTATGGGACAGGGCCCCCTATGGCTACACCTTC.

The rearrangement links TRBV5-1 to TRBJ2-7, with 8 bases matching TRBD2. This CDR3 is built from 19 residues. V gave up 1 base and J gave up 1 base; unmatched junction bases: 16. CDR1 is SGHRS and CDR2 is YFSETQ in the germline V gene. DNA for the CDR3: TGCGCCAGCAGCTTGAGGGCGGGGGGAACTAGCGGTCGATCCTACGAGCAGTACTTC. Translation gives CASSLRAGGTSGRSYEQYF.

V usage is TRBV6-2 or TRBV6-3 and J usage is TRBJ1-5; D is possibly TRBD1 (6 bases). CDR3 length: 16 residues. V was trimmed by 7 bases and J by 1 base, leaving 17 bases between them. Germline loops: CDR1 MNHEY, CDR2 SVGEGT. The CDR3 nucleotides read TGTGCCAGCACTCAGGGGATTATGATCAGCAATCAGCCCCAGCATTTT. The encoded protein is CASTQGIMISNQPQHF.

This clonotype occurred a few times. The CDR3 loop reads CASSLRGERSNQPQHF. In DNA form, the CDR3 reads TGTGCCAGCAGCCTAAGAGGAGAGAGGAGTAATCAGCCCCAGCATTTT. The chain couples TRBV11-2 to TRBJ1-5; D gene unclear. Trimming cost V 5 bases and J 4 bases, with 18 bases left between them. Germline CDR1 is SGHAT and CDR2 is FQNNGV. The CDR3 length is 16 residues.

The table lists this clonotype with a few counts. J is TRBJ2-1 and V is TRBV2, with D perhaps TRBD2 (5 bases). Trimming left V 6 bases short and J 10 bases short, with 16 bases between. This CDR3 is built from 13 residues. Germline CDR1 reads SNHLY; CDR2 reads FYNNEI. CDR3 amino acids: CASRTPRREEQFF. CDR3 bases: TGTGCCAGCAGAACCCCCCGCCGGGAAGAGCAGTTCTTC.

This clonotype was seen ten or more times. The rearrangement uses TRBV19 and TRBJ1-3, with TRBD1 matching 9 bases. The germline gives CDR1 LNHDA, CDR2 SQIVND (reference sequence). V shed 9 bases and J 2 bases; nucleotides not matched to a gene: 2. The CDR3 is made up of 13 amino acids. CDR3 residues: CASRQGAGNTIYF. The CDR3 region has the DNA TGTGCCAGCAGACAGGGGGCTGGAAACACCATATATTTT.

At least ten counts were recorded for this clonotype. The CDR3 DNA follows: TGTGCCAGCAGCTTCGGTGAGGAAAATCAGCCCCAGCATTTT. Its protein is CASSFGEENQPQHF. The chain recombines TRBV7-8 with TRBJ1-5; D gene uncertain. CDR1 is SGHVS and CDR2 is FQNEAQ in the germline V gene. With 3 bases removed from V and 4 bases from J, the gap between germline ends came to 10 bases. The CDR3 is made up of 14 amino acids.

This rearrangement joins TRBV29-1 to TRBJ1-3; TRBD1 might be the D (5 bases). The CDR3 consists of 15 residues. The V end lost 0 bases, the J end lost 7 bases, and 16 bases lay between the germline ends. The germline V gene has CDR1 SQVTM and CDR2 ANQGSEA. Here the CDR3 DNA reads TGCAGCGTTGAAGAACGACAGTTCCCTATGAACACCATATATTTT. Residues: CSVEERQFPMNTIYF.

Comments on this clonotype: One base away lies a much larger clone, so this may be a sequencing read error. V usage is TRBV9 and J usage is TRBJ2-7; either TRBD1 or TRBD2 may fit D (5 bases each). Germline values: CDR1 SGDLS, CDR2 YYNGEE. V was clipped by 4 bases and J by 4 bases, with 15 bases between them. This CDR3 spans 14 amino acids. CDR3: CASSPGAGIYEQYF. CDR3 nucleotides: TGTGCCAGCAGCCCCGGGGCAGGGATTTACGAGCAGTACTTC.

This chain joins TRBV7-3 and TRBJ2-6; weak D call: TRBD1 (6 bases). Germline V gives CDR1 SGHTA, CDR2 FQGTGA. The CDR3 runs 18 residues. The V end was cut by 2 bases, the J end by 0 bases, with 14 bases between. This CDR3 is CASSLLGQSNSGANVLTF. The DNA of the CDR3 is TGTGCCAGCAGCTTATTAGGACAGAGTAACTCTGGGGCCAACGTCCTGACTTTC.

This CDR3 reads CSASPLRNSYEQYF. DNA for the CDR3: TGCAGTGCTAGCCCTCTCCGGAACTCCTACGAGCAGTACTTC. The V call is TRBV20-1, the J call TRBJ2-7; D gene ambiguous. The germline V gene has CDR1 DFQATT and CDR2 SNEGSKA (reference sequence). The V end lost 3 bases, the J end lost 0 bases, and 12 bases lay between the germline ends. There are 14 residues in the CDR3.

The sample holds one count of this clonotype. A much bigger clone sits one base away, suggesting this may be a read error. V usage is TRBV20-1 and J usage is TRBJ1-2; 10 bases match TRBD1. Germline lookup yields CDR1 DFQATT and CDR2 SNEGSKA (reference sequence). This CDR3 has 15 amino acids. The CDR3 DNA sequence: TGCAGTGCCACAGAGGGACAGGGGATAAACTATGGCCACACCTTC. Its protein product is CSATEGQGINYGHTF.